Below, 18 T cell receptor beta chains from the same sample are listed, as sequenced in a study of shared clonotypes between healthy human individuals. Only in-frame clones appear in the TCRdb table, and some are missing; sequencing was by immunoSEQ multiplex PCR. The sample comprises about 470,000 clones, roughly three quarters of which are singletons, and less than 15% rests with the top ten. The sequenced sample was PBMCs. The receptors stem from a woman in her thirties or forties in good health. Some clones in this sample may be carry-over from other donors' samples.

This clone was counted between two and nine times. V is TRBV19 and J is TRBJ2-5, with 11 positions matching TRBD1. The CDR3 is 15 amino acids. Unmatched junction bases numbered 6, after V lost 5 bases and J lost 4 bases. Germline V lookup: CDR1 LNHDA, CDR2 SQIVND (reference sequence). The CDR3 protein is CASSVRDRGAETQYF. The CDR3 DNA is TGTGCCAGTAGTGTCCGGGACAGGGGGGCAGAGACCCAGTACTTC.

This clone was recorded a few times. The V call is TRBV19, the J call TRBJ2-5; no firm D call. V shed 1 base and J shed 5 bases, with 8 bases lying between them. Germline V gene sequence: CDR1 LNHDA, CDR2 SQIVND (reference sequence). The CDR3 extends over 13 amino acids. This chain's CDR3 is CASSIVASETQYF. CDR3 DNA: TGTGCCAGTAGTATAGTGGCCTCCGAGACCCAGTACTTC.

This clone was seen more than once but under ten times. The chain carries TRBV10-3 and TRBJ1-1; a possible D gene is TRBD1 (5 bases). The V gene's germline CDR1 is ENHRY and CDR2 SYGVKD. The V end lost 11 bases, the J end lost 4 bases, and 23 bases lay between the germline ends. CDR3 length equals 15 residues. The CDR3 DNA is TGTGCCGCATCAGTGGGGACCGGGGGTGGCACTGAAGCTTTCTTT. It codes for CAASVGTGGGTEAFF.

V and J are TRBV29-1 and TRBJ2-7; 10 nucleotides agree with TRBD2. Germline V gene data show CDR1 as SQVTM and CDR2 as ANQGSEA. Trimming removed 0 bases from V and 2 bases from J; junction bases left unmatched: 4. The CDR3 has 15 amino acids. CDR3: CSVEDRTSGAYEQYF. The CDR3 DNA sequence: TGCAGCGTTGAAGATCGCACTAGCGGGGCCTACGAGCAGTACTTC.

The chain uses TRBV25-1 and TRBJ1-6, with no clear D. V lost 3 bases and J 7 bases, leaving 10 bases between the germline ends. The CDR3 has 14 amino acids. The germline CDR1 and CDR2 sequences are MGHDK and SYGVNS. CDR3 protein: CASSDRFGNSPLHF. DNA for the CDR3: TGTGCCAGCAGTGACAGGTTCGGAAATTCACCCCTCCACTTT.

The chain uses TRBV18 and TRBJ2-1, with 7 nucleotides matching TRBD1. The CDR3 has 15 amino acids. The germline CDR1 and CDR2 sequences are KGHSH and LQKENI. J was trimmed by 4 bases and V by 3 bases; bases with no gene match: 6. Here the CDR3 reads CASSPQGQNYNEQFF. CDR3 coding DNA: TGTGCCAGCTCACCTCAGGGACAGAATTACAATGAGCAGTTCTTC.

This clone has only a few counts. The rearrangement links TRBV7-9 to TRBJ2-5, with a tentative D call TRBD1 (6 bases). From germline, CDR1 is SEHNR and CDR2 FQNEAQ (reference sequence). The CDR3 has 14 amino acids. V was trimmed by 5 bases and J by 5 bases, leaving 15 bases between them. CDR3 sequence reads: CASSTTGTWETQYF. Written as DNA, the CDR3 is TGTGCCAGCAGCACGACAGGTACTTGGGAGACCCAGTACTTC.

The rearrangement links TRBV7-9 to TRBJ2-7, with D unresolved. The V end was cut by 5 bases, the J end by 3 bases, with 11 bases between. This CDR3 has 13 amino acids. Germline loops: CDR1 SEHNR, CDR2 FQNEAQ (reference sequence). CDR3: CASSPGPFYEQYF. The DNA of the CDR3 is TGTGCCAGCAGCCCCGGACCGTTCTACGAGCAGTACTTC.

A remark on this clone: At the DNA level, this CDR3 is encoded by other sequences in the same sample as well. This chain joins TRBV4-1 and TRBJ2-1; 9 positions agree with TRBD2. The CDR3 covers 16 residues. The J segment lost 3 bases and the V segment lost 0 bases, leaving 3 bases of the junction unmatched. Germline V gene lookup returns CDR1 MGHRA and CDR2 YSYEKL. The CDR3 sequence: CASSQDPLAGYNEQFF. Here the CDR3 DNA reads TGCGCCAGCAGCCAAGATCCACTAGCGGGCTACAATGAGCAGTTCTTC.

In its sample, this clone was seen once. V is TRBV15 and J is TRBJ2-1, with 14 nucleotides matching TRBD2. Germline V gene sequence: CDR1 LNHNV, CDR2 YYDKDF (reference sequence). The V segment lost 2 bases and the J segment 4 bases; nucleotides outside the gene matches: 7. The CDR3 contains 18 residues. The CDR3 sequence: CATSRSRTSGRWYNEQFF. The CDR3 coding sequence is TGTGCCACCAGCAGATCTCGGACTAGCGGGAGGTGGTACAATGAGCAGTTCTTC.

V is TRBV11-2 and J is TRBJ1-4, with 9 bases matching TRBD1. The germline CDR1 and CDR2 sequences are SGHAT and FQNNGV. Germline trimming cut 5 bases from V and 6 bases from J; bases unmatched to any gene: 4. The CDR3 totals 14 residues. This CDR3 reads CASSRDRVYEKLFF. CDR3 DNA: TGTGCCAGCAGCCGGGACAGGGTGTATGAAAAACTGTTTTTT.

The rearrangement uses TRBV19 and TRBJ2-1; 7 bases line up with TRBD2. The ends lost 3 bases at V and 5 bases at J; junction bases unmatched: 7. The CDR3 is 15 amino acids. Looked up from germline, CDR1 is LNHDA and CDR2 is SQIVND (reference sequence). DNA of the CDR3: TGTGCCAGTAGTATTGGGGGAGGGCTTAACAATGAGCAGTTCTTC. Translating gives CASSIGGGLNNEQFF. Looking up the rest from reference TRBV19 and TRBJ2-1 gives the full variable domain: DGGITQSPKYLFRKEGQNVTLSCEQNLNHDAMYWYRQDPGQGLRLIYYSQIVNDFQKGDIAEGYSVSREKKESFPLTVTSAQKNPTAFYLCASSIGGGLNNEQFFGPGTRLTVL.

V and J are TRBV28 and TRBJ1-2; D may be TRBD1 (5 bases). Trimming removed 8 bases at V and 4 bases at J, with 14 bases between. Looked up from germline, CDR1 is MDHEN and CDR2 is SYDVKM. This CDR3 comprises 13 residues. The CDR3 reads CASGRVERYGYTF. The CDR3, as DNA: TGTGCCAGCGGCAGGGTAGAACGCTATGGCTACACCTTC.

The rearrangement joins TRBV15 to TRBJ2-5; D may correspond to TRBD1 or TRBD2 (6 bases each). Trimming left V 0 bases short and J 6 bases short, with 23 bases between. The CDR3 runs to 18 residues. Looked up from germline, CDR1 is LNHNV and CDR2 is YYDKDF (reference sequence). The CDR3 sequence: CATSRDWGAGSAGKTQYF. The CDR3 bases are TGTGCCACCAGCAGAGATTGGGGGGCAGGGAGTGCCGGGAAGACCCAGTACTTC.

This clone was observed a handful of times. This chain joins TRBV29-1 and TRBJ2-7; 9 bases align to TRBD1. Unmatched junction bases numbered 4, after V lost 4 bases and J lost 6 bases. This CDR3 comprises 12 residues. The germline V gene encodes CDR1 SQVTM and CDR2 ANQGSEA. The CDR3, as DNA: TGCAGCGTTGGGGACAGGGATTCCGAGCAGTACTTC. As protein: CSVGDRDSEQYF.

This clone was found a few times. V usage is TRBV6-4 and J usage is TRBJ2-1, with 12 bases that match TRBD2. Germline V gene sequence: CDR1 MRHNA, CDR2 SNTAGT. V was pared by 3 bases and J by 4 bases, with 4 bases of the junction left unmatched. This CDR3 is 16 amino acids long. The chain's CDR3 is CASSDRLAGDYNEQFF. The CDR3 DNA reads TGTGCCAGCAGTGATCGACTAGCGGGAGATTACAATGAGCAGTTCTTC.

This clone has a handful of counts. CDR3 nucleotides: TGCGCCAGCAGCTTGGTGGGACAGGGGACCGGGGAGCTGTTTTTT. Translating gives CASSLVGQGTGELFF. The chain couples TRBV5-1 to TRBJ2-2; 10 bases are a match to TRBD1. Germline V gene lookup returns CDR1 SGHRS and CDR2 YFSETQ. The CDR3 contains 15 residues. Trimming took 0 bases from V and 5 from J; bases not matched to a gene: 1. Supplemented by reference TRBV5-1 and TRBJ2-2, the full variable domain reads KAGVTQTPRYLIKTRGQQVTLSCSPISGHRSVSWYQQTPGQGLQFLFEYFSETQRNKGNFPGRFSGRQFSNSRSEMNVSTLELGDSALYLCASSLVGQGTGELFFGEGSRLTVL.

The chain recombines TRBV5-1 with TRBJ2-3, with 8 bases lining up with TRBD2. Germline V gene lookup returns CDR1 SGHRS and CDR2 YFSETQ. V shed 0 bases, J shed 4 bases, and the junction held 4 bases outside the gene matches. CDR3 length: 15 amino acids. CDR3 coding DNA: TGCGCCAGCAGCTTGGTATCCGGGAGGGCAGATACGCAGTATTTT. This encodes CASSLVSGRADTQYF. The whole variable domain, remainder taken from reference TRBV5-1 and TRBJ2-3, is KAGVTQTPRYLIKTRGQQVTLSCSPISGHRSVSWYQQTPGQGLQFLFEYFSETQRNKGNFPGRFSGRQFSNSRSEMNVSTLELGDSALYLCASSLVSGRADTQYFGPGTRLTVL.